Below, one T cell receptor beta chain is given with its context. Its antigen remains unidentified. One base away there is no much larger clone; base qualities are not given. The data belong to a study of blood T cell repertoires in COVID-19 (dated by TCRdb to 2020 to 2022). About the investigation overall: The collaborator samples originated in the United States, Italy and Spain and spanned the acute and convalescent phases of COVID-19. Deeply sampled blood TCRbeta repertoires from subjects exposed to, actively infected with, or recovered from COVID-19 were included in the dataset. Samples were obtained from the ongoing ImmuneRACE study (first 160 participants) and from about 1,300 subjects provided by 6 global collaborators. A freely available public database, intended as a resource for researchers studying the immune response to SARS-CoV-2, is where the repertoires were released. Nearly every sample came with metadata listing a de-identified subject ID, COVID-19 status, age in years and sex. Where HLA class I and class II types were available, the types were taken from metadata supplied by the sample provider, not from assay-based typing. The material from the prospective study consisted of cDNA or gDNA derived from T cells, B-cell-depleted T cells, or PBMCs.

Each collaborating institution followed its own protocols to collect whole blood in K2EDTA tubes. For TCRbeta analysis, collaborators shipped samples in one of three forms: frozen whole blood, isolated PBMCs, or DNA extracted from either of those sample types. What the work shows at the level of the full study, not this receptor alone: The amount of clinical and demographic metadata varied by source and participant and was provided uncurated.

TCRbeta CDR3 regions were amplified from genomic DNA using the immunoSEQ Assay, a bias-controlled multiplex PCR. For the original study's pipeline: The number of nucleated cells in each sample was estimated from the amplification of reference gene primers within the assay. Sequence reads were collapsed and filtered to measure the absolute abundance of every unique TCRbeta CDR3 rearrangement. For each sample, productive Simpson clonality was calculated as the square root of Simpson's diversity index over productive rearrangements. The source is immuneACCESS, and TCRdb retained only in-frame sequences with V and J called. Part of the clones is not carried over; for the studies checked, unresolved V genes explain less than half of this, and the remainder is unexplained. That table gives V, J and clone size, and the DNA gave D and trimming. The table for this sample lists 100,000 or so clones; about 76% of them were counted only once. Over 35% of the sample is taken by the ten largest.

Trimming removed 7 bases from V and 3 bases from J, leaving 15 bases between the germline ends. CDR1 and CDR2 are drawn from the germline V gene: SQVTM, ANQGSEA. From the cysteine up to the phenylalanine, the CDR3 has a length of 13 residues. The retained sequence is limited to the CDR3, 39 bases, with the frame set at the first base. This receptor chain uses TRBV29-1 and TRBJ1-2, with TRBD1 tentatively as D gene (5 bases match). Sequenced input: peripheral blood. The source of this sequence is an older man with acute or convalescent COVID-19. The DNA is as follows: TGCAGCGCAATGGACGGAGGGGACTATGGCTACACCTTC. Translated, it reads CSAMDGGDYGYTF.